This T cell receptor beta chain was retrieved from a study of a mutant IDH1 vaccine in newly diagnosed glioma. Study context: Patients received vaccination from 4-6 weeks after radiotherapy alone, or with temozolomide cycles. Every participant had undergone radiotherapy, temozolomide, or both before, and most underwent both.

Clones were read by immunoSEQ multiplex PCR, and TCRdb kept only the in-frame ones, dropping some. The data hold roughly 52,000 clones, with approximately 80% observed a single time. The time point here: week 23, last vaccination. What each vaccine dose contained was 300 ug of mutant IDH1 20-mer peptide, accompanied by topical imiquimod. Study outcomes and limitations: Changes in the top peripheral T cell clonotypes seemingly had no bearing on pseudoprogression.

From germline, CDR1 is SGHAT and CDR2 FQNNGV. The length of the CDR3 is 14 residues. Trimming removed 2 bases from V and 4 bases from J, with 11 bases in between. A remark on this clone: What it recognizes is unknown.

The sample was PBMCs, taken from a glioma patient whose treatment included an IDH1 peptide vaccine. The TCR was taken from a man aged 35 to 55 with glioma. V gene TRBV11-2 combines with J gene TRBJ1-1; D gene ambiguous. The CDR3 sequence: CASSLNVGVTEAFF. The CDR3 region has the DNA TGTGCCAGCAGCTTAAACGTTGGGGTCACTGAAGCTTTCTTT.